The source of this TCR beta chain is a study of lymphopenia after photon versus proton radiotherapy. Libraries were prepared by immunoSEQ multiplex PCR; TCRdb keeps only in-frame clonotypes and omits some of them. The sample consists of roughly 67,000 clones, approximately 91% of them appearing once. The CDR3 consists of 15 residues. The V and J ends lost 3 bases and 4 bases, in that order; junction bases with no gene match: 6. Germline CDR1 reads SGHAT; CDR2 reads FQNNGV. The chain carries TRBV11-2 and TRBJ2-5; 9 bases agree with TRBD1. The sequences come from peripheral blood, collected from a patient treated with photon-based radiotherapy. The clonotype originates from a woman between 70 and 85 years old with pancreatic cancer. This CDR3 reads CASSFKGQGGETQYF. Here the CDR3 DNA reads TGTGCCAGCAGCTTTAAGGGACAGGGCGGAGAGACCCAGTACTTC.